The present TCR beta chain was sequenced within a study of blood T cell repertoires in COVID-19. Study information: Italy, Spain and the United States were the sources of the convalescent and acute COVID-19 samples.

Some clones are missing from TCRdb's copy, which holds only in-frame ones; the method was immunoSEQ multiplex PCR. The sample records approximately 340,000 clones, roughly nine tenths being singletons. Clinical history reported by participants formed the basis on which cohorts were assigned. The sequenced sample was PBMCs or T cells enriched from blood (not recorded which). This TCR came from a middle-aged woman who had been exposed to COVID-19.

The CDR3 DNA is TGCGCCAGCAGTCCCCAGGGCAGAAAATACGAGCAGTACTTC. Protein sequence: CASSPQGRKYEQYF. The chain joins TRBV4-3 to TRBJ2-7; D perhaps matches TRBD1 (5 bases). CDR3 size: 14 residues. V was pared by 6 bases and J by 4 bases, with 16 bases between. The germline CDR1 and CDR2 sequences are LGHNA and YSLEER.